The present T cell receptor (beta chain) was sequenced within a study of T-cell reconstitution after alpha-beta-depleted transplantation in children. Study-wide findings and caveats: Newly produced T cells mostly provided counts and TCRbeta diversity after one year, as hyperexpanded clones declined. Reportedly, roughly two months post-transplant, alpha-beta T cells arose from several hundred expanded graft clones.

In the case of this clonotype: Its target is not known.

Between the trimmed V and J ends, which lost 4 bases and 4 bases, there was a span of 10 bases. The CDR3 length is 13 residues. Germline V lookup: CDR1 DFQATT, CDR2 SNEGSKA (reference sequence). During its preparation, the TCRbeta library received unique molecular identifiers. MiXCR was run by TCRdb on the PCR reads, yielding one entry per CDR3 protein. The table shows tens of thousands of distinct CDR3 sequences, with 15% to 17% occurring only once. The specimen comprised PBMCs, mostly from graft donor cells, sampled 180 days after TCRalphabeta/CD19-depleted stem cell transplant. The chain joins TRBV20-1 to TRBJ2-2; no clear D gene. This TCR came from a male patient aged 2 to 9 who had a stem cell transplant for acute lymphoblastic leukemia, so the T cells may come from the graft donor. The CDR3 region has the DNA TGCAGTGCTACTCCTCCAGGCACCGGGGAGCTGTTTTTT. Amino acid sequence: CSATPPGTGELFF.